This is a list of T cell receptor beta chains from one sample in a study of blood T cell repertoires in COVID-19. Assay: immunoSEQ multiplex PCR; the TCRdb copy retains only in-frame clones and omits some. The sample contains over 70,000 clones, over 75% of which appear only once. The sample was peripheral blood. The source is a man aged 80 or over with acute or convalescent COVID-19. Each CDR3 is given with its conserved first and last residue. A D gene is named only where the DNA matches it firmly. Only some rows state a clone size, as once, few, many or a class for expanded clones.

j_gene,abundance,v_gene,d_gene,len,CDR3nt,CDR3aa
TRBJ2-1,-,TRBV28,-,19,TGTGCCAGCAGTTTAGATCCGACGGGACTGAATCCCAACTCCAATGAGCAGTTCTTC,CASSLDPTGLNPNSNEQFF
TRBJ1-2,few,TRBV11-2,TRBD1,15,TGTGCCAGCAGCTTAGCCGGGACAGGTTTTTATGGCTACACCTTC,CASSLAGTGFYGYTF
TRBJ2-5,once,TRBV7-3,-,13,TGTGCCAGCAGCTTAAACAGGCAAGAGACCCAGTACTTC,CASSLNRQETQYF
TRBJ1-3,-,TRBV2,TRBD1,15,TGTGCCAGCAGTGCCTCGAGGGGGCAAGGAAACACCATATATTTT,CASSASRGQGNTIYF
TRBJ1-2,-,TRBV19,TRBD1,13,TGTGCCAGTAGTATCGACAGGGAAAGGGGCTACACCTTC,CASSIDRERGYTF
TRBJ2-7,-,TRBV28,TRBD2,15,TGTGCCAGCAGTCCTCGAGGACTAGCGGGAGGGGAGCAGTACTTC,CASSPRGLAGGEQYF
TRBJ2-5,-,TRBV24-1,TRBD2,19,TGTGCCACCAGTGATCCTTCGGTGGCTAGCGGGAGAAGAGGAGAGACCCAGTACTTC,CATSDPSVASGRRGETQYF
TRBJ2-7,-,TRBV27,TRBD2,15,TGTGCCAGCAGGCCCGGACTAGCGGGAGCCTACGAGCAGTACTTC,CASRPGLAGAYEQYF
TRBJ2-3,-,TRBV5-4,-,16,TGTGCCAGCAGCTTAAAAAGGGAGGTGAGCACAGATACGCAGTATTTT,CASSLKREVSTDTQYF
TRBJ1-2,-,TRBV6-6,TRBD1,15,TGTGCCAGCAGTTACCCACAGGGGGTAGTCCTAGGCTACACCTTC,CASSYPQGVVLGYTF
TRBJ1-5,-,TRBV5-1,-,15,TGCGCCAGCAGCTTTTCCGGGGAGCCCGGTCAGCCCCAGCATTTT,CASSFSGEPGQPQHF
TRBJ2-7,-,TRBV18,TRBD1,16,TGTGCCAGCTCACCCGCTTCAGGGGGAAGCTCCTACGAGCAGTACTTC,CASSPASGGSSYEQYF
TRBJ1-2,-,TRBV19,TRBD1,14,TGTGCCAGTAGCCCCCGACAGGGGCGGGATGGCTACACCTTC,CASSPRQGRDGYTF
TRBJ1-5,-,TRBV6-2/TRBV6-3,-,16,TGTGCCAGCAGTCCCGGACAAAGAGCGAGTAATCAGCCCCAGCATTTT,CASSPGQRASNQPQHF
TRBJ1-5,-,TRBV27,-,15,TGTGCCAGCAGTTTAGGGGGGGCCTTCGGTCAGCCCCAGCATTTT,CASSLGGAFGQPQHF
TRBJ1-5,-,TRBV4-2,TRBD1,17,TGTGCCAGCAGCCAAGTACAGGGGGCGCAGGGAAATCAGCCCCAGCATTTT,CASSQVQGAQGNQPQHF
TRBJ1-1,-,TRBV30,TRBD1,14,TGTGCCTGGAGCATCGGGACAGGGTGGACTGAAGCTTTCTTT,CAWSIGTGWTEAFF
TRBJ1-1,-,TRBV30,-,13,TGTGCCTGGAGTGTATTGGGACTGTCTGAAGCTTTCTTT,CAWSVLGLSEAFF
TRBJ2-3,-,TRBV7-3,-,16,TGTGCCAGCAGCCAGCTTGAAGCGAATAGCACAGATACGCAGTATTTT,CASSQLEANSTDTQYF
TRBJ1-5,few,TRBV7-2,-,16,TGTGCCAGCAGCTTAGCCCTTGACAGGTTCAATCAGCCCCAGCATTTT,CASSLALDRFNQPQHF
TRBJ1-2,-,TRBV4-3,-,17,TGCGCCAGCAGCCAAGATGCGATTCGGGGAGAAGCTTATGGCTACACCTTC,CASSQDAIRGEAYGYTF
TRBJ2-1,-,TRBV28,-,12,TGTGCCAGCGGAATCCCAGGCGATGAGCAGTTCTTC,CASGIPGDEQFF
TRBJ2-3,-,TRBV5-1,TRBD2,16,TGCGCCAGCAGCTCGGGACTAGCGGGAGTTGCAGATACGCAGTATTTT,CASSSGLAGVADTQYF
TRBJ1-2,-,TRBV11-3,TRBD1,15,TGTGCCAGCAGCCCTCCGGACAGGGGGCGCGGAGGCTACACCTTC,CASSPPDRGRGGYTF
TRBJ1-2,few,TRBV28,-,14,TGTGCCAGCAGTTCCAGGTGGGGCCTCTATGGCTACACCTTC,CASSSRWGLYGYTF
TRBJ2-5,-,TRBV27,-,13,TGTGCCAGCAGTCTCTCAGGGGGGGAGACCCAGTACTTC,CASSLSGGETQYF
TRBJ2-7,-,TRBV10-3,-,13,TGTGCCATCAGTGCGTCAGGGGCCTACGAGCAGTACTTC,CAISASGAYEQYF
TRBJ2-3,-,TRBV21-1,-,19,TGTGCCAGCAGCAAGGGGGACAGGTCCCTGGGATACGGCACAGATACGCAGTATTTT,CASSKGDRSLGYGTDTQYF
TRBJ2-7,-,TRBV7-6,TRBD2,18,TGTGCCAGCAGCTCGACTAGCGGGAGGTTTGGCGGGGTCTACGAGCAGTACTTC,CASSSTSGRFGGVYEQYF
TRBJ2-3,-,TRBV7-6,TRBD1,17,TGTGCCAGCAGCTTGGCCGCCGGGACAGGGTCGAGAGATACGCAGTATTTT,CASSLAAGTGSRDTQYF
TRBJ1-4,-,TRBV18,TRBD1,16,TGTGCCAGCTCACCGTCAGGGGGCGGTGTAAATGAAAAACTGTTTTTT,CASSPSGGGVNEKLFF
TRBJ2-5,once,TRBV5-4,-,14,TGTGCCAGCAGCGTCGGGACTCAACAAGAGACCCAGTACTTC,CASSVGTQQETQYF
TRBJ1-1,-,TRBV30,-,15,TGTGCCTGGAGTGTCGGTTTCAACCCGAACACTGAAGCTTTCTTT,CAWSVGFNPNTEAFF
TRBJ2-7,-,TRBV5-8,-,15,TGTGCCAGCAGCTTCTCCGGCCTAGTTAGCTACGAGCAGTACTTC,CASSFSGLVSYEQYF
TRBJ1-4,-,TRBV19,TRBD1,17,TGTGCCAGTAGCCCCCGGACAGGGGGCCGGGGGGGCGAAAAACTGTTTTTT,CASSPRTGGRGGEKLFF
TRBJ2-5,-,TRBV3-1/TRBV3-2,TRBD1,14,TGTGCCAGCAGCCAAGTACAGGGGGCTGAGACCCAGTACTTC,CASSQVQGAETQYF
TRBJ1-2,-,TRBV11-2,-,14,TGTGCCAGCAGCTTGGTACAGGGAATAGATGGCTACACCTTC,CASSLVQGIDGYTF
TRBJ1-4,once,TRBV19,-,14,TGTGCCAGTAGTAGGGGCAACCAAGAGGAAAAACTGTTTTTT,CASSRGNQEEKLFF
TRBJ1-2,-,TRBV6-6,TRBD1,16,TGTGCCAGCAGTTACTCGCCGGGACAGGGGAGCCATGGCTACACCTTC,CASSYSPGQGSHGYTF
TRBJ2-3,once,TRBV2,TRBD2,18,TGTGCCAGCAGTGGGGGGGCTACGGGACTAGCGAGGCCAGATACGCAGTATTTT,CASSGGATGLARPDTQYF
TRBJ1-1,-,TRBV28,-,11,TGTGCCAGCCTGAAGCTGACAACAGCTTTCTTT,CASLKLTTAFF
TRBJ1-6,-,TRBV11-2,-,14,TGTGCCAGCAGCTTAGGTCGGAGTAATTCACCCCTCCACTTT,CASSLGRSNSPLHF
TRBJ2-1,-,TRBV21-1,-,18,TGTGCCAGCAGCATTAAGGTGGGGCTAGCGGGGGAGTACAATGAGCAGTTCTTC,CASSIKVGLAGEYNEQFF
TRBJ2-7,few,TRBV5-4,TRBD2,16,TGTGCCAGCAGCTGGGGACTAGCGGGGTACTCCTACGAGCAGTACTTC,CASSWGLAGYSYEQYF
TRBJ1-2,-,TRBV6-5,-,15,TGTGCCAGCAGCCGGATCGGGGGGCGGGACTATGGCTACACCTTC,CASSRIGGRDYGYTF
TRBJ2-2,-,TRBV7-9,TRBD1,13,TGTGCCAGCAGACCCACAGGGGCCGGGGAGCTGTTTTTT,CASRPTGAGELFF
TRBJ1-1,-,TRBV29-1,-,14,TGCAGCGTTGTAACGGGGGGGCAGGGGACTGAAGCTTTCTTT,CSVVTGGQGTEAFF
TRBJ1-3,once,TRBV30,-,14,TGTGCCTGGAGACAGTCCAGCTCTGGAAACACCATATATTTT,CAWRQSSSGNTIYF
TRBJ2-6,few,TRBV5-5,TRBD1,17,TGTGCCAGCAGCGATGACAGGGGGCGAACTGGGGCCAACGTCCTGACTTTC,CASSDDRGRTGANVLTF
TRBJ1-2,-,TRBV7-2,TRBD1,14,TGTGCCAGCAGCTCCTCAGGGACAGCCTATGGCTACACCTTC,CASSSSGTAYGYTF
TRBJ2-1,-,TRBV5-1,-,15,TGCGCCAGCAGTTATGGTAGCAACGCGGGAAATGAGCAGTTCTTC,CASSYGSNAGNEQFF
TRBJ1-5,-,TRBV5-6,TRBD1,15,TGTGCCAGCAGCTTGTACAGGGGTAGCAATCAGCCCCAGCATTTT,CASSLYRGSNQPQHF
TRBJ1-2,-,TRBV25-1,-,11,TGTGCCAGCAGTCTCATGGGCGGCTACACCTTC,CASSLMGGYTF
TRBJ1-2,-,TRBV19,TRBD1,15,TGTGCCAGTAGCAGCGGGACAGGGGGCCGGCATGGCTACACCTTC,CASSSGTGGRHGYTF
TRBJ1-1,-,TRBV18,-,12,TGTGCCAGCTCACCCCAGGGGAATGAAGCTTTCTTT,CASSPQGNEAFF
TRBJ2-5,-,TRBV6-6,TRBD2,15,TGTGCCAGCAGTTACCAGCGGGGGGTCCAAGAGACCCAGTACTTC,CASSYQRGVQETQYF